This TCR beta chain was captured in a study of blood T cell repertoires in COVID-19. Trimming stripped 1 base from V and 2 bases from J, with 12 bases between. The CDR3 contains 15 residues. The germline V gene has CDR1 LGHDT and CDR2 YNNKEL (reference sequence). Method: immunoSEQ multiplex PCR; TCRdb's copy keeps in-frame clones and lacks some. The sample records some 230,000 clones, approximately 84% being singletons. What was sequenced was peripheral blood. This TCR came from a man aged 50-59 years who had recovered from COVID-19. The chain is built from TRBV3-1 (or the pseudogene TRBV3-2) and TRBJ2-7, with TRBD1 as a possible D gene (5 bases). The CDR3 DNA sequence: TGTGCCAGCAGCCAAGTAGGGGCAGGCCCCTACGAGCAGTACTTC. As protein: CASSQVGAGPYEQYF.